The 10 T cell receptor beta chains in this list originate from one sample, sequenced in a study of technical replicates of blood from several donors. Only in-frame clones appear in the TCRdb table, and some are missing; sequencing was by immunoSEQ multiplex PCR. The sample gives 95,000 to 100,000 clones, over 90% of which show up once; 0.2% to 0.25% is in the top ten. The sequencing sample was made of T cells isolated from PBMCs. These receptors were collected from a human donor in good health.

The chain recombines TRBV27 with TRBJ2-3, with 10 nucleotides matching TRBD2. The CDR3 length is 15 residues. Per the germline V gene, CDR1 is MNHEY and CDR2 is SMNVEV (reference sequence). V shed 5 bases and J 6 bases; nucleotides not matched to a gene: 8. The CDR3 spells CASSLSLAGADTQYF. The DNA for the CDR3 is TGTGCCAGCAGTCTTTCGCTAGCGGGGGCGGATACGCAGTATTTT.

CDR3 bases: TGTGCCAGCAGCTTGGGTGCGGGGGGGCCCACAGATACGCAGTATTTT. Translating gives CASSLGAGGPTDTQYF. The chain combines TRBV5-4 with TRBJ2-3; TRBD2 aligns across 9 bases. V was pared by 0 bases and J by 2 bases, with 4 bases of the junction left unmatched. In germline, CDR1 is SGHNT, CDR2 YYREEE (reference sequence). CDR3 length equals 16 residues.

The CDR3: CASSSRTGPMNTEAFF. The DNA of the CDR3 is TGTGCCAGCAGCTCACGGACAGGGCCTATGAACACTGAAGCTTTCTTT. This rearrangement joins TRBV5-4 to TRBJ1-1; the match to TRBD1 covers 8 bases. Germline V gives CDR1 SGHNT, CDR2 YYREEE (reference sequence). The junction had 7 bases not matched to a gene; V was cut back by 3 bases and J by 0 bases. The CDR3 has 16 residues.

CDR3 nucleotide sequence: TGTGCCAGCATTCTGACATTGGCCCCCACTCAGCCCCAGCATTTT. This sequence encodes CASILTLAPTQPQHF. This chain joins TRBV28 and TRBJ1-5; D uncertain. Trimming shortened V by 7 bases and J by 6 bases, and 19 bases separated the two germline ends. Germline V gives CDR1 MDHEN, CDR2 SYDVKM. This CDR3 is 15 amino acids long.

The chain joins TRBV7-9 to TRBJ1-1, with a weak D call TRBD1 (6 bases). With 5 bases removed from V and 1 base from J, the gap between germline ends came to 11 bases. The CDR3 spans 14 residues. Looked up from germline, CDR1 is SEHNR and CDR2 is FQNEAQ (reference sequence). The CDR3 region is CASSHSTGNTEAFF. DNA for the CDR3: TGTGCCAGCAGCCACTCGACAGGGAACACTGAAGCTTTCTTT.

V gene TRBV7-5 combines with J gene TRBJ2-1; the table's D call of TRBD2 was not tested on the DNA. TRBV7-5 is annotated as a pseudogene. CDR3 length equals 23 residues. Written as DNA, the CDR3 is TGTGTCAGAAGTTATCCAGACCTTATCCCGCTGCTAGCGGGAGAGCTTTCCTACAATGAGCAGTTCTTC. Translating it yields CVRSYPDLIPLLAGELSYNEQFF.

The chain combines TRBV5-6 with TRBJ2-3; no firm D call. V lost 4 bases, J lost 8 bases, and 11 bases lay in between. CDR1 and CDR2 from the germline V gene are SGHDT and YYEEEE. The CDR3 is 12 amino acids. This CDR3 reads CASSRTVFTQYF. CDR3 bases: TGTGCCAGCAGCCGTACGGTCTTTACGCAGTATTTT.

The rearrangement joins TRBV9 to TRBJ2-5; unclear D gene. Trimming stripped 0 bases from V and 5 bases from J, with 17 bases between. The CDR3 consists of 16 residues. From germline, CDR1 is SGDLS and CDR2 YYNGEE. The CDR3 nucleotides are TGTGCCAGCAGCGTAGGTAGCATAGACGGTAGTGAGACCCAGTACTTC. This sequence encodes CASSVGSIDGSETQYF.

CDR3 in amino acids: CASSTGTTTYEQYF. The CDR3 DNA is TGTGCCAGCAGCACCGGGACAACGACCTACGAGCAGTACTTC. The chain uses TRBV7-6 and TRBJ2-7, with D possibly matching TRBD1 (6 bases). This CDR3 is built from 14 residues. With 5 bases removed from V and 2 bases from J, the gap between germline ends came to 13 bases. The germline V gene has CDR1 SGHVS and CDR2 FNYEAQ.

V gene TRBV7-3 combines with J gene TRBJ1-6; D may be TRBD1 (5 bases). This CDR3 region has 15 residues. V lost 2 bases, J lost 2 bases, and 7 bases lay in between. Germline loops: CDR1 SGHTA, CDR2 FQGTGA. The CDR3 coding sequence is TGTGCCAGCAGCTTAGGGGGGGCCTATAATTCACCCCTCCACTTT. Its protein product is CASSLGGAYNSPLHF.